Sequencing of this TCR beta chain was carried out in a study of metastatic and nonmetastatic thyroid tumors. Study in general: The comparison covered peripheral blood and tumor or nodule tissue in malignant and benign thyroid patients.

A few counts support this clone. V lost 6 bases to trimming and J lost 3 bases, with 14 bases between them. The CDR3 has 15 amino acids. CDR1 and CDR2 from the germline V gene are MNHNS and SASEGT. TCRdb re-called the PCR reads with MiXCR. The table includes 12,000 or so clones, about 22% detected once. Patients were all untreated before their thyroid surgery. This sequence joins TRBV6-1 and TRBJ2-2; the D is unclear. This TCR derives from a male donor with papillary thyroid cancer or a benign thyroid nodule (not recorded which). Some clones in this sample may be carry-over from other donors' samples. Source material: blood. CDR3 sequence reads: CASRKEGIYTGELFF. The CDR3 DNA sequence: TGTGCCAGCAGAAAAGAAGGGATATACACCGGGGAGCTGTTTTTT.